A single T cell receptor beta chain is shown here with its context. This clonotype has at least ten counts. It lacks a known antigen. No base qualities exist here, and no much larger clone lies one base off it. The ophthalmopathy patients had moderately to severely active disease, with a Clinical Activity Score of 3 or higher, a NOSPECS grade of 4 or higher, and a disease duration of less than 3 months. Patients with other autoimmune diseases, uncontrolled infections, pregnancy or lactation were excluded from the study. Clinical symptoms, serum thyroxine, TRAb, thyroid ultrasound and orbital computed tomography formed the basis of the diagnosis. Using Ficoll-Paque density gradient centrifugation, PBMCs were isolated from about 10 ml of fresh peripheral blood. Total RNA was extracted using Trizol reagent, and RNA quality was checked on an Agilent 2100 Bioanalyzer. This specimen comes from a study of Graves' ophthalmopathy and Graves' hyperthyroidism (dated by TCRdb to the late 2010s). Background for the entire study: Peripheral blood was collected before any treatment was given, at the time of initial diagnosis. In total, 135 blood samples were TCR-sequenced: around 42 ophthalmopathy, some 75 hyperthyroidism and approximately 17 hyperthyroidism-to-ophthalmopathy patients. Following sampling, methimazole starting at 30 mg daily was administered to hyperthyroidism patients, and high-dose intravenous methylprednisolone was administered to ophthalmopathy patients. The study used TCR beta repertoire signatures to distinguish Graves' ophthalmopathy from Graves' hyperthyroidism and to predict progression to ophthalmopathy. The 85 to 100 discovery patients were randomly split 7:3 into training and test sets. In roughly 6 hyperthyroidism patients, T-cell repertoires of thyroid tissue and blood were compared. An independent validation cohort was composed of roughly 19 hyperthyroidism patients and more than 15 patients who later progressed from hyperthyroidism to ophthalmopathy. To explore V-J signatures distinguishing ophthalmopathy from hyperthyroidism, a discovery set of 100 or so patients (43 ophthalmopathy, roughly 60 stable hyperthyroidism) was enrolled.

The germline V gene specifies MNHNS as CDR1 and SASEGT as CDR2. V is reduced by 3 bases and J by 4 bases, leaving a spacing of 13 bases between them. The CDR3 numbers 14 residues from cysteine through phenylalanine. Just CDR3 DNA is preserved here, 42 bases in frame from base 1. For repertoire sequencing, TCR beta CDR3 regions were amplified from RNA transcripts. A first-round RT-PCR used HTBI primers with the Qiagen OneStep RT-PCR kit, followed by a second-round multiplex PCR, size selection and purification. Libraries were sequenced paired-end with 100 bp reads on an Illumina HiSeq2000. The source study handled its data this way. SOAPnuke was used for read processing, and reads with adapters, uncalled bases, a mean Phred below 15, or no exact constant-primer or identifier match were discarded. High-quality paired reads were merged with COPE v1.2.5. Each unique nucleotide sequence was treated as a clonotype, and MiTCR v1.1 was used to align the clonotypes to the IMGT TRB V, D and J references. The analysis was limited to V-J combinations with a frequency above 0.0001, which together covered just over 98% of the repertoires. A TCR clonal expansion and chaos score per V-J combination was defined as the ratio of F50 clonal expansion to chaos observed in the TCRdist matrix. Features were reduced by Welch's t-statistics and random forest to approximately 13 V-J combinations, which fed a naive Bayes classifier. The similarity between thyroid and blood repertoires was quantified using the Morisita-Horn index. Using fastp trimming at Q25 and MiXCR clonotype assembly, TCRdb reanalyzed the public sequencing data and kept in-frame beta chains. Duplicate CDR3 protein sequences are folded into a single record with the most common DNA and genes. The authors' filters were not applied to this entry. This sample lists about 220,000 distinct CDR3 sequences; roughly 21% were detected once. Approximately 39% of the sample rests with the top ten.

Study-level results and caveats: No statistical method was used to set the sample size in advance, and the investigators knew which group each participant was assigned to. Most expanded thyroid clonotypes with a frequency above 0.001 also appeared in blood, which suggests that blood repertoires may reflect the immune response in the thyroid. Ophthalmopathy was separated from stable hyperthyroidism by the 13-signature model with around 89% sensitivity and about 83% specificity in cross-validation and with 80%/75% in the test set. In validation, the model predicted ophthalmopathy progression with about 71% sensitivity and approximately 72% specificity; roughly 12 predicted patients were CT-confirmed with GO in a median of 6.5 months.

The chain couples TRBV6-1 to TRBJ2-7; perhaps TRBD1 is the D gene, with 6 bases matching. This TCR derives from a woman in her forties or fifties with Graves' ophthalmopathy. Donor details come from another sample of the same person, matched by shared clones. The sample taken for sequencing was peripheral blood. The CDR3 region has the sequence CASSDLTGRYEQYF. The bases are TGTGCCAGCAGTGACCTGACAGGAAGGTACGAGCAGTACTTC.